The 23 T cell receptor beta chains presented below share a single source sample, sequenced in a study of cytomegalovirus exposure and HLA in healthy donors. PCR used 60 Vbeta primers and 13 Jbeta primers. Clones were read by immunoSEQ multiplex PCR, and TCRdb kept only the in-frame ones, dropping some. The table has approximately 59,000 clones, 65% to 80% seen once. Sequenced: PBMCs. These receptors originate from a man aged 35 to 55 in good health and CMV-seropositive.

V is TRBV25-1 and J is TRBJ2-3; 13 bases line up with TRBD2. The junction had 7 bases not matched to a gene; V was cut back by 4 bases and J by 0 bases. This CDR3 contains 18 residues. The germline CDR1 and CDR2 sequences are MGHDK and SYGVNS. This chain's CDR3 is CASSAGLAGPYSTDTQYF. CDR3 sequence (DNA): TGTGCCAGCAGTGCGGGACTAGCGGGACCCTATAGCACAGATACGCAGTATTTT.

The chain carries TRBV4-2 and TRBJ2-7; 11 nucleotides match TRBD2. The CDR3 contains 19 residues. CDR1 LGHNA and CDR2 YNFKEQ come from the germline V gene. J was trimmed by 1 base and V by 4 bases; bases with no gene match: 15. CDR3 DNA sequence: TGTGCCAGCAGCCCCCGCTTTAATAGCGGGGGGGCCGGGTCCTACGAGCAGTACTTC. Its translation is CASSPRFNSGGAGSYEQYF.

The V gene is TRBV7-2, the J gene TRBJ2-1; 8 positions agree with TRBD2. The V and J ends lost 5 bases and 4 bases, in that order; junction bases with no gene match: 10. CDR1 is SGHTA, CDR2 FQGNSA, per germline. The length of the CDR3 is 16 residues. CDR3 protein: CASSRMASGLYNEQFF. The CDR3 nucleotides read TGTGCCAGCAGCAGGATGGCTAGCGGGTTGTACAATGAGCAGTTCTTC.

This chain uses TRBV29-1 with TRBJ2-5, with D perhaps TRBD2 (5 bases). Germline assignment: CDR1 SQVTM and CDR2 ANQGSEA. This CDR3 region has 13 residues. Deletions cut 1 base from V and 3 bases from J, with 9 bases between. Here the CDR3 reads CSVEGTSKETQYF. The CDR3 DNA is TGCAGCGTTGAAGGAACTAGTAAAGAGACCCAGTACTTC.

The chain joins TRBV19 to TRBJ2-1; 9 nucleotides match TRBD2. CDR3 size: 17 residues. V shed 1 base and J 4 bases; nucleotides not matched to a gene: 8. Germline V gene sequence: CDR1 LNHDA, CDR2 SQIVND (reference sequence). The CDR3 DNA follows: TGTGCCAGTAGTATAGGTAGTAGCGGGAGCGTTTACAATGAGCAGTTCTTC. Residues: CASSIGSSGSVYNEQFF.

V gene TRBV10-3 combines with J gene TRBJ1-2, with a weak D call TRBD1 (6 bases). This CDR3 contains 15 residues. Germline V gene sequence: CDR1 ENHRY, CDR2 SYGVKD. V was pared by 0 bases and J by 8 bases, with 16 bases between. This chain's CDR3 is CAISESVYRESGYTF. The CDR3 DNA is TGTGCCATCAGTGAGTCTGTGTACAGGGAATCGGGCTACACCTTC.

The chain carries TRBV7-8 and TRBJ2-5, with D perhaps TRBD1 (6 bases). CDR1 SGHVS and CDR2 FQNEAQ come from the germline V gene. Trimming left V 5 bases short and J 2 bases short, with 12 bases between. The CDR3 is made up of 14 amino acids. The CDR3, as DNA: TGTGCCAGCAGCCCGCAGACAGGTCAAGAGACCCAGTACTTC. Its protein is CASSPQTGQETQYF.

The J gene is TRBJ2-5, the V gene TRBV19; 7 positions agree with TRBD1. The germline V gene encodes CDR1 LNHDA and CDR2 SQIVND (reference sequence). The J segment lost 2 bases and the V segment lost 4 bases, leaving 4 bases of the junction unmatched. The CDR3 is 14 amino acids. The DNA of the CDR3 is TGTGCCAGTAGTAAGGGCAGGGGGCAAGAGACCCAGTACTTC. Residues: CASSKGRGQETQYF.

The chain employs TRBV7-8 and TRBJ2-4; 13 nucleotides agree with TRBD2. From germline, CDR1 is SGHVS and CDR2 FQNEAQ. The CDR3 totals 13 residues. V was clipped by 9 bases and J by 8 bases; unmatched bases: 4. The CDR3 sequence: CARLAGGLDIQYF. The CDR3 DNA is TGTGCCAGACTAGCGGGGGGGCTGGACATTCAGTACTTC.

The chain joins TRBV10-3 to TRBJ2-2; 9 bases fit TRBD1. With 5 bases clipped from V and 4 bases from J, the junction kept 8 bases outside the gene matches. The germline CDR1 and CDR2 sequences are ENHRY and SYGVKD. The CDR3 contains 16 residues. In DNA form, the CDR3 reads TGTGCCATCAGTCCACCGGGACAGGGCCTCACCGGGGAGCTGTTTTTT. This codes for CAISPPGQGLTGELFF.

The chain couples TRBV7-6 to TRBJ1-4; D is ambiguous. V lost 2 bases and J 7 bases, leaving 14 bases between the germline ends. The CDR3 has 15 amino acids. Per the germline V gene, CDR1 is SGHVS and CDR2 is FNYEAQ. CDR3 in amino acids: CASSLNPIIGEKLFF. The CDR3 bases are TGTGCCAGCAGCTTAAACCCGATAATCGGTGAAAAACTGTTTTTT.

The chain has TRBV4-3 and TRBJ1-1, with no clear D. Germline assignment: CDR1 LGHNA and CDR2 YSLEER. V was trimmed by 1 base and J by 4 bases, leaving 10 bases between them. CDR3 length: 14 amino acids. The CDR3 DNA sequence: TGCGCCAGCAGCCAAGTCGGGTTGGGCACTGAAGCTTTCTTT. It codes for CASSQVGLGTEAFF.

The chain uses TRBV4-3 and TRBJ2-7; D unclear. CDR1 LGHNA and CDR2 YSLEER come from the germline V gene. Trimming shortened V by 2 bases and J by 1 base, and 12 bases separated the two germline ends. The CDR3 is 15 amino acids. The CDR3 sequence is CASSQTPARSYEQYF. Here the CDR3 DNA reads TGCGCCAGCAGCCAAACCCCGGCTAGGTCCTACGAGCAGTACTTC.

The chain is built from TRBV30 and TRBJ1-2; D is uncertain. Germline assignment: CDR1 GTSNPN and CDR2 SVGIG (reference sequence). Trimming shortened V by 2 bases and J by 7 bases, and 8 bases separated the two germline ends. The CDR3 consists of 11 residues. The DNA for the CDR3 is TGTGCCTGGAGTCGTACGGTTGGCTACACCTTC. It translates to CAWSRTVGYTF.

The chain links TRBV28 to TRBJ2-1, with 8 bases that match TRBD2. There are 14 residues in the CDR3. V lost 9 bases and J lost 3; bases outside the gene matches: 7. Looked up from germline, CDR1 is MDHEN and CDR2 is SYDVKM. The CDR3 nucleotides are TGTGCCAGTAGACCGGGACTAGTCTACAATGAGCAGTTCTTC. Amino acids: CASRPGLVYNEQFF.

The chain uses TRBV5-6 and TRBJ2-7; no firm D call. CDR3 length equals 14 residues. V lost 4 bases and J 0 bases, leaving 11 bases between the germline ends. Germline V gene sequence: CDR1 SGHDT, CDR2 YYEEEE. The CDR3 loop reads CASSPSESSYEQYF. CDR3 bases: TGTGCCAGCAGCCCGAGCGAGAGCTCCTACGAGCAGTACTTC.

The chain recombines TRBV7-6 with TRBJ2-7; weak D call: TRBD2 (5 bases). CDR1 is SGHVS, CDR2 FNYEAQ, per germline. The CDR3 length is 13 residues. Trimming removed 5 bases at V and 5 bases at J, with 13 bases between. The CDR3: CASSPYGENEQYF. The CDR3 nucleotides read TGTGCCAGCAGCCCCTACGGGGAGAACGAGCAGTACTTC. The full variable domain, its missing parts supplied by reference TRBV7-6 and TRBJ2-7, is GAGVSQSPRYKVTKRGQDVALRCDPISGHVSLYWYRQALGQGPEFLTYFNYEAQQDKSGLPNDRFSAERPEGSISTLTIQRTEQRDSAMYRCASSPYGENEQYFGPGTRLTVT.

The sample holds a few counts of this clone. CDR3 coding DNA: TGCGCCAGCAGCCAAGCACACGGCCAAGCGGGTGGCTACACCTTC. Protein product: CASSQAHGQAGGYTF. The rearrangement links TRBV4-3 to TRBJ1-2, with D unresolved. Germline V gives CDR1 LGHNA, CDR2 YSLEER. V lost 1 base and J lost 7, with 16 bases in between. The CDR3 is 15 residues long.

The chain links TRBV5-1 to TRBJ2-3; perhaps TRBD2 as D (6 bases). V was clipped by 0 bases and J by 0 bases, with 14 bases between them. This CDR3 region has 17 residues. In germline, CDR1 is SGHRS, CDR2 YFSETQ. In DNA, the CDR3 is TGCGCCAGCAGCTTGGACGTCGGACTATCTAGCACAGATACGCAGTATTTT. As protein: CASSLDVGLSSTDTQYF.

The chain has TRBV11-2 and TRBJ1-6; maybe TRBD1 (5 bases). The germline CDR1 and CDR2 sequences are SGHAT and FQNNGV. V lost 2 bases and J 7 bases, leaving 15 bases between the germline ends. The length of the CDR3 is 16 residues. CDR3 loop: CASSLWAGQENSPLHF. CDR3 in DNA: TGTGCCAGCAGCTTATGGGCAGGGCAGGAAAATTCACCCCTCCACTTT.

The DNA for the CDR3 is TGTGCCAGCAGCTATAACAGGGGGCGGTACGAGCAGTACTTC. Protein product: CASSYNRGRYEQYF. V is TRBV7-6 and J is TRBJ2-7, with 9 bases matching TRBD1. The CDR3 covers 14 residues. The V gene's germline CDR1 is SGHVS and CDR2 FNYEAQ. Trimming cost V 4 bases and J 4 bases; bases outside gene matches: 5.

The genes are TRBV9 and TRBJ1-3; D is unclear. The CDR3 has 15 residues. Germline V CDR1 and CDR2: SGDLS, YYNGEE. The V and J ends lost 0 bases and 3 bases respectively, with 10 bases between them. The chain's CDR3 is CASSVDPTGGNTIYF. DNA of the CDR3: TGTGCCAGCAGCGTAGACCCGACGGGTGGAAACACCATATATTTT.

The chain is built from TRBV5-5 and TRBJ1-1, with 10 bases that match TRBD1. Germline CDR1 SGHKS, CDR2 YYEKEE (reference sequence). This CDR3 is built from 16 residues. V shed 4 bases and J 9 bases; nucleotides not matched to a gene: 15. The CDR3 nucleotides are TGTGCCAGCAGCAACCGAGGACAGGGGGTTAAAGGACAAGCTTTCTTT. The encoded protein is CASSNRGQGVKGQAFF.